This TCR beta chain was identified in a study of cytomegalovirus exposure and HLA in healthy donors. Study-wide background: In a previous analysis, around 120 million unique TCR beta sequences were found from 170 million or so T cells.

In the PCR, 60 Vbeta and 13 Jbeta primers were used. The assay was immunoSEQ multiplex PCR, and TCRdb's table has in-frame clones only and misses some. Of about 130,000 clones detected, about four fifths appear once; the ten largest clones hold about 4.4%. Study results and limitations: The investigators catalogued about 170 TCR beta chains as cytomegalovirus-associated. Accurate predictions that matched the HLA-A and HLA-B alleles of most subjects were reportedly made from TCR beta sequences. There were reportedly fewer N-insertions in an Asian-associated ancestry cluster than the approximately 670-donor mean, in a later analysis.

Details on this clone: The antigen is undetermined.

Trimming took 2 bases from V and 5 from J; bases not matched to a gene: 4. The CDR3 runs 14 residues. Germline values: CDR1 MDHEN, CDR2 SYDVKM. This clonotype was sampled from a man aged 25 to 40 in good health. The material sequenced was PBMCs. The V and J genes are TRBV28 and TRBJ2-5, with 8 bases aligning to TRBD1. Here the CDR3 DNA reads TGTGCCAGCAGTTTAGCAGGGGGCGCGGAGACCCAGTACTTC. The encoded protein is CASSLAGGAETQYF.